This is a list of T cell receptor beta chains from one sample in a study of blood T cell repertoires in COVID-19. Assay: immunoSEQ multiplex PCR; the TCRdb copy retains only in-frame clones and omits some. The table includes about 200,000 clones, about 88% detected once. Specimen: peripheral blood. The origin of the receptors is a woman in her thirties or forties with acute or convalescent COVID-19. CDR3s include the opening cysteine and the closing phenylalanine or tryptophan. D genes are given only for firm matches. Size is stated for part of the rows, as once, few or many counts, or as a class when the clone is expanded.

cdr3_aa	cdr3_nt	j_call	v_call	clone_size	d_call
CAWTPGLANYGYTF	TGTGCCTGGACCCCAGGGTTAGCTAACTATGGCTACACCTTC	TRBJ1-2	TRBV30	-	-
CATSDPGQGGTDTQYF	TGTGCCACCAGTGATCCGGGACAGGGGGGTACAGATACGCAGTATTTT	TRBJ2-3	TRBV24-1	-	TRBD1
CASSLAPPRGGTDTQYF	TGTGCCAGCAGCTTAGCGCCCCCCCGGGGGGGAACAGATACGCAGTATTTT	TRBJ2-3	TRBV7-9	-	TRBD2
CASSVLTSGGANTQYF	TGTGCCAGCAGCGTGCTGACTAGCGGGGGGGCGAATACGCAGTATTTT	TRBJ2-3	TRBV9	once	TRBD2
CASSIVWGGATGNQPQHF	TGTGCCAGTAGTATAGTGTGGGGGGGGGCGACTGGCAATCAGCCCCAGCATTTT	TRBJ1-5	TRBV19	few	-
CASSLTPGQHNSPLHF	TGTGCCAGCAGCTTAACCCCGGGACAGCATAATTCACCCCTCCACTTT	TRBJ1-6	TRBV7-8	once	TRBD1
CASSSLGRPTEAFF	TGTGCCAGCAGCTCCCTGGGGAGACCCACTGAAGCTTTCTTT	TRBJ1-1	TRBV11-2	-	-
CASSPGERQYNSPLHF	TGCGCCAGCAGCCCAGGGGAAAGACAGTATAATTCACCCCTCCACTTT	TRBJ1-6	TRBV4-1	-	-
CASSLAQSGGVTTQYF	TGTGCCAGCAGCTTAGCCCAAAGCGGGGGGGTAACTACGCAGTATTTT	TRBJ2-3	TRBV7-9	-	TRBD2
CASNTGTLQETQYF	TGTGCCAGCAACACCGGGACTCTCCAAGAGACCCAGTACTTC	TRBJ2-5	TRBV2	-	-
CASSYKVDWVDGYTF	TGTGCCAGCAGTTACAAAGTCGACTGGGTAGATGGCTACACCTTC	TRBJ1-2	TRBV6-5	few	-
CATSDFDRVYNEQFF	TGTGCCACCAGTGATTTTGACAGGGTCTACAATGAGCAGTTCTTC	TRBJ2-1	TRBV24-1	once	TRBD1
CASSMTLTTTHEKLFF	TGTGCCAGTAGTATGACCCTGACGACTACTCATGAAAAACTGTTTTTT	TRBJ1-4	TRBV19	-	-
CASSPGTRKFF	TGTGCCAGCAGCCCCGGGACTAGAAAGTTCTTC	TRBJ2-1	TRBV11-2	-	TRBD2
CASSLAASTDTQYF	TGTGCCAGCTCCCTAGCGGCTAGCACAGATACGCAGTATTTT	TRBJ2-3	TRBV7-9	-	TRBD2
CAWRAQGAGYNEQFF	TGTGCCTGGAGGGCTCAGGGGGCCGGTTACAATGAGCAGTTCTTC	TRBJ2-1	TRBV30	-	TRBD1
CASRTLDSHSGNTIYF	TGTGCCAGCAGGACTTTGGACAGCCACTCTGGAAACACCATATATTTT	TRBJ1-3	TRBV2	-	-
CASRPAGTAFEGYTF	TGTGCCAGCAGACCCGCCGGGACAGCCTTCGAGGGCTACACCTTC	TRBJ1-2	TRBV7-9	-	TRBD1
CASSPGGENTEAFF	TGTGCCAGCAGCCCCGGGGGGGAGAACACTGAAGCTTTCTTT	TRBJ1-1	TRBV9	-	-
CASKGQVNEKLFF	TGTGCCAGCAAAGGACAGGTTAATGAAAAACTGTTTTTT	TRBJ1-4	TRBV9	few	TRBD1
CASSSKLTGGDTQYF	TGTGCCAGCAGCTCCAAACTGACAGGGGGCGATACGCAGTATTTT	TRBJ2-3	TRBV5-4	-	TRBD1
CASSSGVAGGTDTQYF	TGTGCCAGCAGCTCCGGGGTTGCGGGGGGCACAGATACGCAGTATTTT	TRBJ2-3	TRBV3-1/TRBV3-2	few	TRBD2
CATSRARQGMETQYF	TGTGCCACCAGCAGAGCACGGCAGGGTATGGAGACCCAGTACTTC	TRBJ2-5	TRBV15	-	-
CATSVPPGQDETNTDTQYF	TGTGCCACCAGTGTACCTCCGGGACAGGACGAAACCAACACAGATACGCAGTATTTT	TRBJ2-3	TRBV24-1	once	TRBD1
CASSPGFTNEKLFF	TGTGCCAGCAGCCCGGGGTTCACTAATGAAAAACTGTTTTTT	TRBJ1-4	TRBV11-2	-	-
CASSPLESGALETQYF	TGCGCCAGCAGCCCCCTCGAGAGCGGGGCTTTAGAGACCCAGTACTTC	TRBJ2-5	TRBV4-1	-	TRBD2